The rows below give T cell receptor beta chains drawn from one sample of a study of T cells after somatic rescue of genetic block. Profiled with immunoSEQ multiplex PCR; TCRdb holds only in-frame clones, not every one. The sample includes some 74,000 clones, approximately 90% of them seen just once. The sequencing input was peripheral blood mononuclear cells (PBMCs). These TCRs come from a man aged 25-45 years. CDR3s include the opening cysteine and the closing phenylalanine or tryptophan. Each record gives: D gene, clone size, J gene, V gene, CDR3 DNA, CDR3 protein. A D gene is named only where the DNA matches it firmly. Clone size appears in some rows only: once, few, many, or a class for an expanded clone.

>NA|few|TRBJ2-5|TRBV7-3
TGTGCCAGCAGCTTAGGGGCGGTGGAGACCCAGTACTTC
CASSLGAVETQYF
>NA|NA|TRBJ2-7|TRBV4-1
TGCGCCAGCAGCCCCGGCGTAGACGGGAGTTACGAGCAGTACTTC
CASSPGVDGSYEQYF
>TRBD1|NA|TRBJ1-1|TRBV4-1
TGCGCCAGCAGCCAGAGACCCCACAGGGGACCCAACACTGAAGCTTTCTTT
CASSQRPHRGPNTEAFF
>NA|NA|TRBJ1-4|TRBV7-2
TGTGCCAGCAGCACATACAGGGCTGATAATGAAAAACTGTTTTTT
CASSTYRADNEKLFF
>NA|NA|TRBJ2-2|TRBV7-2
TGTGCCAGCAGCTCCAGGGTTAGCGGGGAGCTGTTTTTT
CASSSRVSGELFF
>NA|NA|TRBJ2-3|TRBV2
TGTGCCAGCAGTGAACTAGCGTCTAGCACAGATACGCAGTATTTT
CASSELASSTDTQYF
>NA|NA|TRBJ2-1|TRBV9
TGTGCCAGCAGCTCGGAGGGAGGTCCCTACAATGAGCAGTTCTTC
CASSSEGGPYNEQFF
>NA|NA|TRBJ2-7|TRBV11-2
TGTGCCAGCAGCCAAGCCAGGGGCGTTTCCTACGAGCAGTACTTC
CASSQARGVSYEQYF
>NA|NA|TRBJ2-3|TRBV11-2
TGTGCCAGCAGCTTAGACAGGGCGGGCACAGATACGCAGTATTTT
CASSLDRAGTDTQYF
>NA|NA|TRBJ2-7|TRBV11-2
TGTGCCAGCAGCTTAGGGAGAAACGAGCAGTACTTC
CASSLGRNEQYF
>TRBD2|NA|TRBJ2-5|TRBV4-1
TGCGCCAGCAGCCTTAGCGGGAGAGAACAAGAGACCCAGTACTTC
CASSLSGREQETQYF
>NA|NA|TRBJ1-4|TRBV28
TGTGCCAGCAGTTTATGGTACGAAAAACTGTTTTTT
CASSLWYEKLFF
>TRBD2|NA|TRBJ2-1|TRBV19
TGTGCCAGTACTTCCCGGACTAGCCAGGCCAATGAGCAGTTCTTC
CASTSRTSQANEQFF